The rows below give T cell receptor beta chains drawn from one sample of a study of T cell repertoires in cytomegalovirus infection. TCRdb called the reads again in MiXCR, with one record for every CDR3 protein. Here the sample spans about 300,000 distinct CDR3 sequences, 9.6% being singletons. Sequencing was carried out using PBMCs. Receptor source: a human donor in good health (CMV status not recorded). Some clones in this sample may be carry-over from other donors' samples. CDR3s include the opening cysteine and the closing phenylalanine or tryptophan. The D gene is left open where the match is weak. Part of the rows lack a size; the others show once, few, many or a class for expanded clones.

J: TRBJ1-2
size: .
D: .
V: TRBV18
DNA: TGTGCCAGCTCACCAACTATGGCAGTGCATGGCTACACCTTC
CDR3: CASSPTMAVHGYTF

J: TRBJ1-2
size: few
D: .
V: TRBV24-1
DNA: TGTGCCACCAGTGATTTGAGCCGGACCTATGGCTACACCTTC
CDR3: CATSDLSRTYGYTF

J: TRBJ2-1
size: many
D: .
V: TRBV27
DNA: TGTGCCAGCAGCCTGGGTTGGGGCGCAAATGAGCAGTTCTTC
CDR3: CASSLGWGANEQFF

J: TRBJ1-1
size: many
D: TRBD1
V: TRBV28
DNA: TGTGCCAGCAGCTTCTTCCGGGACAGCACTGAAGCTTTCTTT
CDR3: CASSFFRDSTEAFF

J: TRBJ1-2
size: many
D: .
V: TRBV7-2
DNA: TGTGCCAGCAGCCCCGACAGTCCTAACTATGGCTACACCTTC
CDR3: CASSPDSPNYGYTF

J: TRBJ2-4
size: many
D: .
V: TRBV7-2
DNA: TGTGCCAGCAGCCCCCGACAGAGCCAATACATTCAGTACTTC
CDR3: CASSPRQSQYIQYF

J: TRBJ2-3
size: few
D: .
V: TRBV14
DNA: TGTGCCAGCAGCCTCTGGATACGGAAAGGGACAGATACGCAGTATTTT
CDR3: CASSLWIRKGTDTQYF

J: TRBJ2-1
size: many
D: .
V: TRBV29-1
DNA: TGCAACCCTGGGGGTGCTGGCCCCCCACCCAAGTACAATGAGCAGTTCTTC
CDR3: CNPGGAGPPPKYNEQFF

J: TRBJ2-3
size: .
D: TRBD2
V: TRBV20-1
DNA: TGCAGTGCTAGAAGGGAGCGGGGGGTTTCTAGCACAGATACGCAGTATTTT
CDR3: CSARRERGVSSTDTQYF

J: TRBJ2-1
size: few
D: .
V: TRBV12-3/TRBV12-4
DNA: TGTGCCAGCAACCTCGGTAGCTCCTACAATGAGCAGTTCTTC
CDR3: CASNLGSSYNEQFF

J: TRBJ2-1
size: many
D: TRBD2
V: TRBV6-2/TRBV6-3
DNA: TGTGCCAGCATTGGGACTAGCGGTAACAATGAGCAGTTCTTC
CDR3: CASIGTSGNNEQFF

J: TRBJ1-1
size: .
D: .
V: TRBV3-1
DNA: TGTGCCAGCGGCGGTTTAGAGGACACCACTGAAGCTTTCTTT
CDR3: CASGGLEDTTEAFF

J: TRBJ2-7
size: .
D: TRBD1
V: TRBV27
DNA: TGTGCCAGCAGCAAGAGGGGTGAACAGGGGGCTGGCTACGAGCAGTACTTC
CDR3: CASSKRGEQGAGYEQYF

J: TRBJ2-1
size: few
D: TRBD2
V: TRBV20-1
DNA: TGCAGTGCTAGAGTGGGGACTAGCCCCTACAATGAGCAGTTCTTC
CDR3: CSARVGTSPYNEQFF

J: TRBJ1-3
size: .
D: .
V: TRBV29-1
DNA: TGCAGCGTTGAAGCAGGTGGAAACACCATATATTTT
CDR3: CSVEAGGNTIYF

J: TRBJ2-5
size: many
D: .
V: TRBV7-2
DNA: TGTGCCAGCAGCTTCGTGGCGGACCGGGAGACCCAGTACTTC
CDR3: CASSFVADRETQYF

J: TRBJ2-6
size: .
D: TRBD1
V: TRBV2
DNA: TGTGCCAGCATCTACTCCGGGACAGCTAGCCCTGGGGCCAACGTCCTGACTTTC
CDR3: CASIYSGTASPGANVLTF

J: TRBJ1-1
size: few
D: .
V: TRBV7-2
DNA: TGTGCCAGCAGCCAAGGGGGGGGCATGGGCACTGAAGCTTTCTTT
CDR3: CASSQGGGMGTEAFF

J: TRBJ2-5
size: .
D: TRBD2
V: TRBV20-1
DNA: TGCAGTGCTTTGGCGGGGGGGCCACAAGAGACCCAGTACTTC
CDR3: CSALAGGPQETQYF

J: TRBJ1-1
size: many
D: .
V: TRBV2
DNA: TGTGCCAGCATGGCTCGGACTGTAAACACTGAAGCTTTCTTT
CDR3: CASMARTVNTEAFF

J: TRBJ1-1
size: many
D: .
V: TRBV7-9
DNA: TGTGCCAGCAGCCAGACTTCCGTTGAAGCTTTCTTT
CDR3: CASSQTSVEAFF

J: TRBJ1-5
size: many
D: .
V: TRBV29-1
DNA: TGCAGCGTCCAACGGTTACAGTTTAGCAATCAGCCCCAGCATTTT
CDR3: CSVQRLQFSNQPQHF

J: TRBJ2-5
size: many
D: TRBD2
V: TRBV19
DNA: TGTGCCAGTACCCATCCTGGCGGGGGGGAGACCCAGTACTTC
CDR3: CASTHPGGGETQYF

J: TRBJ2-1
size: .
D: TRBD2
V: TRBV5-1
DNA: TGCGCCAGCAGCTTGGGGGCGGGGGGGTCCTCCTACAATGAGCAGTTCTTC
CDR3: CASSLGAGGSSYNEQFF

J: TRBJ2-1
size: .
D: TRBD1
V: TRBV15
DNA: TGTGCCACCAGCAGATGGACAGGGGATGAGCAGTTCTTC
CDR3: CATSRWTGDEQFF

J: TRBJ2-5
size: many
D: .
V: TRBV7-9
DNA: TGTGCCAGCAGCTTAATTTGGGGCCCCACCCAGTGGACCCAGTACTTC
CDR3: CASSLIWGPTQWTQYF

J: TRBJ2-3
size: few
D: TRBD2
V: TRBV7-9
DNA: TGTGCCAGCAGCACCCCGACTAGCGGGGCAGATACGCAGTATTTT
CDR3: CASSTPTSGADTQYF

J: TRBJ2-5
size: many
D: .
V: TRBV29-1
DNA: TGCAGCGTCCTTCGAGGGATCCAAGAGACCCAGTACTTC
CDR3: CSVLRGIQETQYF

J: TRBJ1-5
size: many
D: TRBD1
V: TRBV4-1
DNA: TGCGCCAGCAGTTCTACGGACAGGGGTATTCAGCCCCAGCATTTT
CDR3: CASSSTDRGIQPQHF

J: TRBJ1-6
size: many
D: .
V: TRBV7-2
DNA: TGTGCCAGCAGCTTGGGCGGGGGCGGGAAATCACCCCTCCACTTT
CDR3: CASSLGGGGKSPLHF

J: TRBJ1-6
size: many
D: .
V: TRBV12-3/TRBV12-4
DNA: TGTGCCAGCAACAACGGGAGGGCTCTATCCTATTCACCCCTCCACTTT
CDR3: CASNNGRALSYSPLHF

J: TRBJ1-2
size: few
D: TRBD1
V: TRBV10-3
DNA: TGTGCCACCCTGACAGGGTCGAATGACTACACCTTC
CDR3: CATLTGSNDYTF

J: TRBJ2-1
size: few
D: .
V: TRBV6-1
DNA: TGTGCCAGCAGTGAAGTGGGGAGCTCCTACAATGAGCAGTTCTTC
CDR3: CASSEVGSSYNEQFF

J: TRBJ2-1
size: many
D: .
V: TRBV18
DNA: TGTGCCAGCTCACCACCGGGCAGAGGGGCGTACAATGAGCAGTTCTTC
CDR3: CASSPPGRGAYNEQFF

J: TRBJ2-6
size: many
D: TRBD1
V: TRBV28
DNA: TGTGCCAGCAAGACAGGGGATAACTCTGGGGCCAACGTCCTGACTTTC
CDR3: CASKTGDNSGANVLTF

J: TRBJ1-5
size: many
D: .
V: TRBV7-2
DNA: TGTGCCAGCAGCTTAGTTAGAGGGGCCAATCAGCCCCAGCATTTT
CDR3: CASSLVRGANQPQHF

J: TRBJ1-1
size: many
D: TRBD1
V: TRBV5-4
DNA: TGTGCCAGCAGCCTAGGACAGGGTTTGACTTTCTTT
CDR3: CASSLGQGLTFF

J: TRBJ2-5
size: many
D: .
V: TRBV5-5
DNA: TGTGCCAGCAGCTCGGGACAAGCAAAAGAGACCCAGTACTTC
CDR3: CASSSGQAKETQYF

J: TRBJ1-1
size: many
D: TRBD1
V: TRBV2
DNA: TGTGCCAGTTCGGGACAGGGGGGCAAGAACACTGAAGCTTTCTTT
CDR3: CASSGQGGKNTEAFF